A selection of T cell receptor beta chains follows, all from one sample in a study of blood T cell repertoires in COVID-19. Sequencing was performed with immunoSEQ multiplex PCR; in TCRdb, only in-frame clones are kept and a portion is missing. The sample consists of approximately 110,000 clones, around 90% of them appearing once. The sequenced material came from peripheral blood. Source of these receptors: a man between 45 and 60 years old with COVID-19, enrolled during active disease. Both conserved end residues are part of each CDR3. D genes are given only for firm matches. Some rows mark clone size as missing; the rest say once, few, many or name a class of expanded clone.

J gene | clone size | D gene | V gene | CDR3 DNA | CDR3 protein
TRBJ1-5 | NA | NA | TRBV19 | TGTGCCAGCCTTACGACAGCTAATAGCAATCAGCCCCAGCATTTT | CASLTTANSNQPQHF
TRBJ1-4 | NA | TRBD1 | TRBV28 | TGTGCCAGCACCTCGGGACAGGGGCTCGGTACTAATGAAAAACTGTTTTTT | CASTSGQGLGTNEKLFF
TRBJ2-1 | NA | NA | TRBV5-6 | TGTGCCAGCAGCTTGAACAGCAATGAGCAGTTCTTC | CASSLNSNEQFF
TRBJ1-4 | NA | NA | TRBV6-1 | TGTGCCAGCAGTGAAGCGCGTAGAGGCCATGCAACTAATGAAAAACTGTTTTTT | CASSEARRGHATNEKLFF
TRBJ2-3 | NA | NA | TRBV30 | TGTGCCTGGAGTGGTAGCGGCAACACAGATACGCAGTATTTT | CAWSGSGNTDTQYF
TRBJ1-6 | NA | NA | TRBV4-3 | TGCGCCAGCAGCCAAGAGGAGAATTCACCCCTCCACTTT | CASSQEENSPLHF
TRBJ2-1 | NA | NA | TRBV3-1/TRBV3-2 | TGTGCCAGCAGCCAAGATTTCAGCTCCTACAATGAGCAGTTCTTC | CASSQDFSSYNEQFF
TRBJ2-3 | NA | NA | TRBV13 | TGTGCCAGCAGCCCCCCCGGTTCAGATACGCAGTATTTT | CASSPPGSDTQYF
TRBJ2-2 | NA | NA | TRBV18 | TGTGCCAGCTCACCCCTATCTAGGAACACCGGGGAGCTGTTTTTT | CASSPLSRNTGELFF
TRBJ2-2 | NA | TRBD1 | TRBV9 | TGTGCCAGCAGCGTAGCCAGGGACAGGGGGCATTTCGGGGAGCTGTTTTTT | CASSVARDRGHFGELFF
TRBJ1-6 | once | NA | TRBV4-2 | TGTGCCAGCAGCCAAGACATCTCCTATAATTCACCCCTCCACTTT | CASSQDISYNSPLHF
TRBJ2-1 | NA | TRBD2 | TRBV7-3 | TGTGCCAGCAGCTTAACGTTAACGGGAGGGCAGTTCTTC | CASSLTLTGGQFF
TRBJ2-3 | NA | NA | TRBV5-1 | TGCGCCAGCAGCTTGGGACACATACTCACAGATACGCAGTATTTT | CASSLGHILTDTQYF
TRBJ1-6 | NA | TRBD1 | TRBV5-1 | TGCGCCAGCAGCTTACAGGGGGGAAATTCACCCCTCCACTTT | CASSLQGGNSPLHF
TRBJ1-5 | NA | TRBD1 | TRBV28 | TGTGCCAGCAGCTTCTCCGGGACAGGGGGCATGAGCAATCAGCCCCAGCATTTT | CASSFSGTGGMSNQPQHF
TRBJ2-3 | NA | TRBD2 | TRBV13 | TGTGCCAGCAGCTCCATATGGGGAGGGGATACGCAGTATTTT | CASSSIWGGDTQYF
TRBJ1-2 | NA | TRBD1 | TRBV6-5 | TGTGCCAGCAGTTCCGGGACAGTCAATGGCTACACCTTC | CASSSGTVNGYTF
TRBJ2-1 | NA | TRBD2 | TRBV27 | TGTGCCAGCAGTTTATTGGCTAGCGGCTACAATGAGCAGTTCTTC | CASSLLASGYNEQFF
TRBJ1-6 | few | NA | TRBV11-2 | TGTGCCAGCAGCTTATCGGGCAGGGCTAATTCACCCCTCCACTTT | CASSLSGRANSPLHF
TRBJ2-5 | NA | TRBD1 | TRBV2 | TGTGCCAGCAGTCGGACAGGGGAAAGTATGTTGAAGACCCAGTACTTC | CASSRTGESMLKTQYF
TRBJ1-2 | NA | NA | TRBV6-5 | TGTGCCAGCAGTCGGTCAGGGAGGACGAGCGGCTACACCTTC | CASSRSGRTSGYTF
TRBJ2-3 | few | NA | TRBV6-6 | TGTGCCAGCACAAACGCCGGGTCATATACGCAGTATTTT | CASTNAGSYTQYF
TRBJ1-4 | NA | TRBD1 | TRBV6-1 | TGTGCCAGCAGTGAAGGGGGACAGGGGGAAAAACTGTTTTTT | CASSEGGQGEKLFF
TRBJ2-1 | NA | TRBD2 | TRBV13 | TGTGCCAGCAGCAGGGGGACTAGCGGGAGCAATGAGCAGTTCTTC | CASSRGTSGSNEQFF
TRBJ1-2 | NA | TRBD1 | TRBV6-2/TRBV6-3 | TGTGCCAGCAGCACATCGGACAGGGGGCAAAAGAGCTATGGCTACACCTTC | CASSTSDRGQKSYGYTF
TRBJ2-5 | NA | TRBD2 | TRBV30 | TGTGCCTGGAGTCCGAGCGGGAGGAAGACCCAGTACTTC | CAWSPSGRKTQYF
TRBJ2-2 | NA | NA | TRBV7-2 | TGTGCCAGCACGCTCGCTCGGGGGGAGCTGTTTTTT | CASTLARGELFF
TRBJ2-3 | NA | TRBD1 | TRBV3-1/TRBV3-2 | TGTGCCAGCAGCCAAGAGACAGGACAGGGGACAGATACGCAGTATTTT | CASSQETGQGTDTQYF
TRBJ2-5 | once | TRBD1 | TRBV7-8 | TGTGCCAGCAGCTTAGTAGACAGGGCACAAGAGACCCAGTACTTC | CASSLVDRAQETQYF
TRBJ2-1 | NA | TRBD2 | TRBV2 | TGTGCCAGCACGACCGGGAGGACCTACAATGAGCAGTTCTTC | CASTTGRTYNEQFF
TRBJ1-2 | NA | NA | TRBV4-2 | TGTGCCAGCAGCCAAGCAGACTATGGCTACACCTTC | CASSQADYGYTF
TRBJ2-1 | NA | TRBD2 | TRBV19 | TGTGCCAGTAGGCCCCCCTCCGGGAGGGGATACAATGAGCAGTTCTTC | CASRPPSGRGYNEQFF
TRBJ2-1 | NA | TRBD2 | TRBV5-1 | TGCGCCAGCAGCTTACGACTAGCGGGAGGTAATGAGCAGTTCTTC | CASSLRLAGGNEQFF
TRBJ1-6 | NA | NA | TRBV5-1 | TGCGCCAGCAGCTTGGGGGGAGAATATAATTCACCCCTCCACTTT | CASSLGGEYNSPLHF
TRBJ2-7 | NA | NA | TRBV21-1 | TGTGCCAGCACCGGAAAGGGGGATTCCTACGAGCAGTACTTC | CASTGKGDSYEQYF
TRBJ2-5 | NA | TRBD1 | TRBV28 | TGTGCCAGCAGTTCCTCGGGACAGGGGAGGGAGACCCAGTACTTC | CASSSSGQGRETQYF
TRBJ1-4 | NA | NA | TRBV29-1 | TGCAGCGTTAGAGTTAATGAAAAACTGTTTTTT | CSVRVNEKLFF
TRBJ1-3 | NA | NA | TRBV27 | TGTGCCAGCAGTTTCAGCTCTGGAAACACCATATATTTT | CASSFSSGNTIYF
TRBJ1-2 | NA | TRBD1 | TRBV30 | TGTGCCTGGCAAACGGGACAGGGTGGTGGCTACACCTTC | CAWQTGQGGGYTF
TRBJ2-3 | NA | NA | TRBV9 | TGTGCCAGCGCCAGAGGGGGGGGGACTTCAGGGGATACGCAGTATTTT | CASARGGGTSGDTQYF